Below are 19 T cell receptor beta chains sequenced from a single sample in a study of T cell repertoires in cytomegalovirus infection (dated by TCRdb to between 2019 and 2020). Their cognate antigens are unknown. The sample's treatment or condition, from its label and the paper: in vitro stimulation with specific CMV peptide epitopes to enrich CMV-specific T cells. TCRdb records Illumina HiSeq 1500 as the sequencer. TCRdb reworked the public reads: Q25 trimming with fastp, MiXCR clone assembly, productive beta chains retained. CDR3 protein duplicates are merged, each entry listing the most common genes and DNA. The sample records about 920,000 distinct CDR3 sequences, about a third of which are singletons. Together, the top ten hold around an eighth of the sample. Sequences were derived from cultured CD8+ T cells from PBMCs, sampled from culture after CMV antigen stimulation. The source is a human donor in good health (CMV status not recorded). Some clones in this sample may be carry-over from other donors' samples.

This clonotype was observed many times. This chain connects TRBV6-5 to TRBJ2-2, with TRBD1 as a possible D gene (6 bases). Looked up from germline, CDR1 is MNHEY and CDR2 is SVGAGI. V was cut by 2 bases and J by 4 bases, with 11 bases left in between. This CDR3 spans 15 amino acids. Here the CDR3 DNA reads TGTGCCAGCAGTTACATGGGGGCTGGCACCGGGGAGCTGTTTTTT. Protein product: CASSYMGAGTGELFF.

CDR3 sequence: CASSSPFWGPNYGYTF. CDR3 nucleotide sequence: TGTGCCAGCAGCTCCCCATTTTGGGGTCCTAACTATGGCTACACCTTC. The chain couples TRBV7-9 to TRBJ1-2; no definite D call. This CDR3 has 16 residues. Looked up from germline, CDR1 is SEHNR and CDR2 is FQNEAQ (reference sequence). V was clipped by 4 bases and J by 0 bases, with 15 bases between them.

This sequence joins TRBV20-1 and TRBJ2-1, with 8 positions matching TRBD2. Germline CDR1 DFQATT, CDR2 SNEGSKA (reference sequence). The CDR3 covers 16 residues. After removal of 5 bases from V and 7 bases from J, the junction contained 16 bases not matched to a gene. The CDR3 sequence: CSALYIAGWAYNEQFF. The CDR3 DNA is TGCAGTGCTTTATATATAGCGGGGTGGGCGTATAATGAGCAGTTCTTC.

V and J are TRBV2 and TRBJ2-7; D gene unclear. V was clipped by 6 bases and J by 0 bases, with 9 bases between them. The CDR3 is 13 amino acids. Germline assignment: CDR1 SNHLY and CDR2 FYNNEI. The CDR3 DNA is TGTGCCAGCAGCGAGGTTGTCTCCTACGAGCAGTACTTC. This encodes CASSEVVSYEQYF.

This clonotype has more than one count but fewer than ten. The CDR3 DNA reads TGTGCCGCGGGGGGGCGAGGTGAAAAACTGTTTTTT. Translated: CAAGGRGEKLFF. The chain uses TRBV7-9 and TRBJ1-4, with TRBD1 as a possible D gene (6 bases). Germline V gene data show CDR1 as SEHNR and CDR2 as FQNEAQ (reference sequence). The CDR3 is 12 residues long. Trimming stripped 11 bases from V and 7 bases from J, with 14 bases between.

The V gene is TRBV12-3 or TRBV12-4, the J gene TRBJ2-1, with a possible D match to TRBD1 (6 bases). This CDR3 has 16 amino acids. Trimming cost V 5 bases and J 1 base, with 15 bases left between them. The CDR3 reads CASSPPGHVSYNEQFF. The CDR3 DNA is TGTGCCAGCAGTCCCCCGGGACATGTATCCTACAATGAGCAGTTCTTC.

In this sample, this clonotype turned up a few times. The chain combines TRBV6-5 with TRBJ2-5, with a tentative D call TRBD2 (6 bases). Between the trimmed V and J ends, which lost 6 bases and 3 bases, there was a span of 23 bases. The length of the CDR3 is 17 residues. CDR1 and CDR2 from the germline V gene are MNHEY and SVGAGI. CDR3 sequence reads: CASSATSFRIGKETQYF. Here the CDR3 DNA reads TGTGCCAGCAGCGCGACTAGTTTTAGAATTGGGAAAGAGACCCAGTACTTC.

This clonotype came up a few times. The rearrangement joins TRBV27 to TRBJ2-2, with 9 bases matching TRBD1. CDR1 and CDR2 (germline): MNHEY, SMNVEV (reference sequence). Trimming cost V 7 bases and J 4 bases; bases outside gene matches: 4. The CDR3 extends over 14 amino acids. The CDR3 region is CASTRQGGTGELFF. CDR3 bases: TGTGCCAGCACCCGACAGGGGGGCACCGGGGAGCTGTTTTTT.

This clonotype occurred a few times. The chain couples TRBV20-1 to TRBJ2-2; TRBD1 aligns across 7 bases. V trimming: 1 base; J trimming: 4 bases; junction bases outside the gene matches: 9. The CDR3 is 16 residues long. Germline V gene data show CDR1 as DFQATT and CDR2 as SNEGSKA (reference sequence). The CDR3, as DNA: TGCAGTGCTAGAGCGCCAGATCACAGGGGCACCGGGGAGCTGTTTTTT. This codes for CSARAPDHRGTGELFF.

J is TRBJ1-5 and V is TRBV2, with D unclear. Looked up from germline, CDR1 is SNHLY and CDR2 is FYNNEI. V was clipped by 0 bases and J by 2 bases, with 14 bases between them. CDR3 length: 17 amino acids. In DNA, the CDR3 is TGTGCCAGCAGTGAAGCGCTTCGGGAGAGGGGCAATCAGCCCCAGCATTTT. It translates to CASSEALRERGNQPQHF.

This clonotype appeared a few times. The chain couples TRBV19 to TRBJ1-1; maybe TRBD1 (6 bases). V was shortened by 1 base and J by 0 bases, with 9 bases between the two germline ends. The germline V gene has CDR1 LNHDA and CDR2 SQIVND (reference sequence). The CDR3 loop spans 15 amino acids. CDR3 sequence: CASSIGGQLNTEAFF. CDR3 nucleotides: TGTGCCAGTAGTATAGGTGGACAGCTGAACACTGAAGCTTTCTTT.

This clonotype was found many times. This sequence joins TRBV7-6 and TRBJ2-2, with D unresolved. CDR1 is SGHVS, CDR2 FNYEAQ, per germline. V lost 4 bases to trimming and J lost 0 bases, with 12 bases between them. The length of the CDR3 is 16 residues. The chain's CDR3 is CASSSPLGTNTGELFF. The CDR3 DNA follows: TGTGCCAGCAGCTCCCCCCTCGGAACGAACACCGGGGAGCTGTTTTTT. Full variable domain (rest looked up from reference TRBV7-6 and TRBJ2-2): GAGVSQSPRYKVTKRGQDVALRCDPISGHVSLYWYRQALGQGPEFLTYFNYEAQQDKSGLPNDRFSAERPEGSISTLTIQRTEQRDSAMYRCASSSPLGTNTGELFFGEGSRLTVL.

The chain combines TRBV19 with TRBJ1-5; the D gene is possibly TRBD1 (5 bases). The ends were cut back, 3 bases at V and 1 base at J, with 10 bases in the middle. CDR3 length equals 15 residues. Per the germline V gene, CDR1 is LNHDA and CDR2 is SQIVND (reference sequence). The CDR3 loop is CASSISRQSNQPQHF. The DNA for the CDR3 is TGTGCCAGTAGTATTTCGCGACAGAGCAATCAGCCCCAGCATTTT. The whole variable domain, remainder taken from reference TRBV19 and TRBJ1-5, is DGGITQSPKYLFRKEGQNVTLSCEQNLNHDAMYWYRQDPGQGLRLIYYSQIVNDFQKGDIAEGYSVSREKKESFPLTVTSAQKNPTAFYLCASSISRQSNQPQHFGDGTRLSIL.

The V call is TRBV2, the J call TRBJ2-7, with 8 bases that match TRBD2. The CDR3 sequence is 15 residues long. With V trimmed by 2 bases and J by 2 bases, 5 bases remained unmatched. Germline CDR1 SNHLY, CDR2 FYNNEI. CDR3 nucleotides: TGTGCCAGCAGTGAAAGCGGGGGTCCACCCTACGAGCAGTACTTC. Protein product: CASSESGGPPYEQYF.

This clonotype was picked up a small number of times. The chain has TRBV6-5 and TRBJ1-3; D not resolved. Germline V gene sequence: CDR1 MNHEY, CDR2 SVGAGI. Trimming stripped 4 bases from V and 0 bases from J, with 10 bases between. The CDR3 totals 15 residues. The CDR3: CASSSTRSSGNTIYF. CDR3 bases: TGTGCCAGCAGTTCTACACGGAGCTCTGGAAACACCATATATTTT.

The genes are TRBV10-3 and TRBJ2-1; no firm D call. Trimming cost V 8 bases and J 4 bases, with 9 bases left between them. Germline V gene lookup returns CDR1 ENHRY and CDR2 SYGVKD. CDR3 length: 12 residues. The CDR3 bases are TGTGCCATCGGAACAGCATACAATGAGCAGTTCTTC. It translates to CAIGTAYNEQFF.

This sequence joins TRBV4-1 and TRBJ2-1; tentative D call: TRBD2 (6 bases). Germline V gene lookup returns CDR1 MGHRA and CDR2 YSYEKL. The CDR3 totals 16 residues. The V gene lost 0 bases and the J gene lost 4 bases, with 13 bases spanning the gap. CDR3: CASSQDEVADYNEQFF. CDR3 nucleotide sequence: TGCGCCAGCAGCCAAGATGAGGTAGCGGATTACAATGAGCAGTTCTTC.

This clonotype was seen ten or more times. The CDR3 DNA reads TGTGCCAGCAGCTTAGGCCAGACTGGCCCCTACGAGCAGTACTTC. As protein: CASSLGQTGPYEQYF. The genes are TRBV7-8 and TRBJ2-7; D remains ambiguous. Germline CDR1 is SGHVS and CDR2 is FQNEAQ. The length of the CDR3 is 15 residues. With 1 base removed from V and 2 bases from J, the gap between germline ends came to 12 bases.

In its sample, this clonotype was seen a few times. The V and J genes are TRBV4-2 and TRBJ1-5; D call uncertain. This CDR3 spans 14 amino acids. Trimming pared 8 bases from V and 1 base from J, leaving 12 bases between. Germline lookup yields CDR1 LGHNA and CDR2 YNFKEQ. The CDR3, as DNA: TGTGCCAGCCGGGCTTCGGGGAGCAATCAGCCCCAGCATTTT. Amino acid sequence: CASRASGSNQPQHF.